One sample yielded the 20 T cell receptor beta chains listed below, sequenced in a study of graft-versus-host responses after intestinal transplantation. What these receptors recognize is not known. Data came from immunoSEQ multiplex PCR; TCRdb stores just in-frame clones and leaves some out. Of around 77,000 clones in the sample, approximately 94% were seen once. The specimen was unstimulated CD8+ T cells sorted from spleen or lymph node cells, collected before intestinal transplant. The source is a human donor who received an intestinal transplant.

The chain links TRBV5-4 to TRBJ2-7, with a possible D match to TRBD1 (6 bases). The V gene's germline CDR1 is SGHNT and CDR2 YYREEE (reference sequence). This CDR3 region has 14 residues. V shed 2 bases and J shed 4 bases, with 13 bases lying between them. CDR3 sequence reads: CASSLGVQGYEQYF. The CDR3 DNA sequence: TGTGCCAGCAGCTTAGGAGTTCAGGGGTACGAGCAGTACTTC.

This chain uses TRBV5-1 with TRBJ1-3, with a tentative D call TRBD1 (5 bases). Between the trimmed V and J ends, which lost 0 bases and 6 bases, there was a span of 10 bases. This CDR3 is 14 amino acids long. CDR1 is SGHRS, CDR2 YFSETQ, per germline. CDR3 protein: CASSLEGGANTIYF. CDR3 bases: TGCGCCAGCAGCTTGGAGGGTGGGGCAAACACCATATATTTT.

J is TRBJ2-1 and V is TRBV6-5; tentative D call: TRBD1 (5 bases). CDR1 and CDR2 (germline): MNHEY, SVGAGI. Trimming took 3 bases from V and 6 from J, leaving 9 bases between them. This CDR3 has 13 residues. CDR3 nucleotides: TGTGCCAGCAGTTATGCAAGGGGCAATGAGCAGTTCTTC. It translates to CASSYARGNEQFF.

On this clone itself: In the same sample, other DNA sequences code for this CDR3. The chain links TRBV19 to TRBJ2-7; D tentatively reads TRBD1 or TRBD2 (5 bases each). This CDR3 region has 15 residues. Deletions cut 9 bases from V and 3 bases from J, with 21 bases between. Germline-derived CDR1 and CDR2 are LNHDA and SQIVND (reference sequence). CDR3 sequence reads: CASQPGLGFGYEQYF. CDR3 sequence (DNA): TGTGCCAGCCAACCGGGGCTAGGTTTCGGCTACGAGCAGTACTTC.

The V gene is TRBV4-1, the J gene TRBJ1-2; 7 bases match TRBD1. The CDR3 is made up of 15 amino acids. V shed 2 bases and J 3 bases; nucleotides not matched to a gene: 6. Germline V gene data show CDR1 as MGHRA and CDR2 as YSYEKL. In nucleotides, the CDR3 is TGCGCCAGCAGCCAATTGCTCAGGGGGGACTATGGCTACACCTTC. This codes for CASSQLLRGDYGYTF.

The gene calls are TRBV27 and TRBJ2-7; perhaps D is TRBD1 or TRBD2 (6 bases each). Germline V gene sequence: CDR1 MNHEY, CDR2 SMNVEV (reference sequence). Trimming took 10 bases from V and 2 from J, leaving 15 bases between them. The CDR3 consists of 13 residues. CDR3 sequence reads: CATRPGATYEQYF. The CDR3 DNA reads TGTGCCACACGGCCGGGGGCGACCTACGAGCAGTACTTC.

This chain connects TRBV4-1 to TRBJ2-7; either TRBD1 or TRBD2 may supply D (5 bases each). The V end lost 4 bases, the J end lost 1 base, and 14 bases lay between the germline ends. The CDR3 runs 15 residues. Germline V gene data show CDR1 as MGHRA and CDR2 as YSYEKL. CDR3 in DNA: TGCGCCAGCAGCCTTACCCGGGACGGATCCTACGAGCAGTACTTC. It is translated as CASSLTRDGSYEQYF.

This rearrangement joins TRBV11-2 to TRBJ2-3; D ambiguous. CDR1 and CDR2 from the germline V gene are SGHAT and FQNNGV. The CDR3 extends over 14 amino acids. V was shortened by 0 bases and J by 5 bases, with 9 bases between the two germline ends. This chain's CDR3 is CASSLDGPRDTQYF. CDR3 DNA: TGTGCCAGCAGCTTAGATGGGCCCCGAGATACGCAGTATTTT.

Comments on this clone: The sample holds other DNA sequences that translate to the same CDR3. The chain recombines TRBV30 with TRBJ2-2; D not certain. CDR3 length equals 12 residues. The germline gives CDR1 GTSNPN, CDR2 SVGIG (reference sequence). V lost 3 bases and J lost 1, with 3 bases in between. CDR3 sequence: CAWSGNTGELFF. The CDR3 coding sequence is TGTGCCTGGAGCGGGAACACCGGGGAGCTGTTTTTT.

The chain couples TRBV27 to TRBJ2-7; no clear D. Deletions cut 0 bases from V and 2 bases from J, with 11 bases between. This CDR3 has 15 residues. Germline CDR1 MNHEY, CDR2 SMNVEV (reference sequence). The DNA of the CDR3 is TGTGCCAGCAGTTTATCAGCAGGCGCAGCCTACGAGCAGTACTTC. This gives the protein CASSLSAGAAYEQYF.

The CDR3 DNA reads TGTGCCAGCAGTCCGAACGGTGTCGGGACCCAGTACTTC. It yields the protein CASSPNGVGTQYF. The chain couples TRBV27 to TRBJ2-5; D not resolved. In germline, CDR1 is MNHEY, CDR2 SMNVEV (reference sequence). The CDR3 extends over 13 amino acids. Between the trimmed V and J ends, which lost 5 bases and 7 bases, there was a span of 14 bases.

The chain recombines TRBV5-1 with TRBJ2-1, with 14 bases identical to TRBD2. CDR1 and CDR2 (germline): SGHRS, YFSETQ. V shed 0 bases and J 5 bases; nucleotides not matched to a gene: 10. The CDR3 sequence is 19 residues long. The CDR3 coding sequence is TGCGCCAGCAGCTTGGTTCAGGGGACTAGCGGGAGTAGGAACAATGAGCAGTTCTTC. Residues: CASSLVQGTSGSRNNEQFF.

The chain employs TRBV7-6 and TRBJ1-5; D perhaps matches TRBD1 (5 bases). V was clipped by 2 bases and J by 4 bases, with 24 bases between them. The CDR3 spans 19 residues. From germline, CDR1 is SGHVS and CDR2 FNYEAQ. The chain's CDR3 is CASSLSPSSGWPLNQPQHF. Here the CDR3 DNA reads TGTGCCAGCAGCTTATCTCCGTCCTCAGGGTGGCCCTTGAATCAGCCCCAGCATTTT. The whole variable domain, remainder taken from reference TRBV7-6 and TRBJ1-5, is GAGVSQSPRYKVTKRGQDVALRCDPISGHVSLYWYRQALGQGPEFLTYFNYEAQQDKSGLPNDRFSAERPEGSISTLTIQRTEQRDSAMYRCASSLSPSSGWPLNQPQHFGDGTRLSIL.

This rearrangement joins TRBV5-4 to TRBJ1-1; 9 nucleotides line up with TRBD1. The germline CDR1 and CDR2 sequences are SGHNT and YYREEE (reference sequence). J lost 3 bases, V lost 2 bases, and 11 bases had no gene match. This CDR3 spans 17 amino acids. The DNA of the CDR3 is TGTGCCAGCAGCTTTTACCCGGGACAGGGTCAGGACACTGAAGCTTTCTTT. Protein product: CASSFYPGQGQDTEAFF.

In DNA, the CDR3 is TGTGCCAGCAGCTTGGGAGGAGGCCCGAGCTCCTACAATGAGCAGTTCTTC. Encoded protein: CASSLGGGPSSYNEQFF. The chain joins TRBV7-9 to TRBJ2-1; D might be TRBD2 (6 bases). The CDR3 extends over 17 amino acids. The ends were cut back, 3 bases at V and 0 bases at J, with 15 bases in the middle. From germline, CDR1 is SEHNR and CDR2 FQNEAQ (reference sequence).

The gene calls are TRBV19 and TRBJ2-5; the D is unclear. Germline CDR1 and CDR2: LNHDA and SQIVND (reference sequence). The CDR3 has 14 amino acids. V lost 4 bases and J 3 bases, leaving 12 bases between the germline ends. CDR3 nucleotide sequence: TGTGCCAGTAGTAATTGGGCAGTAGAAGAGACCCAGTACTTC. Protein sequence: CASSNWAVEETQYF.

This chain uses TRBV9 with TRBJ2-2, with 10 bases that match TRBD2. CDR3 length equals 16 residues. J lost 7 bases, V lost 1 base, and 7 bases had no gene match. Germline loops: CDR1 SGDLS, CDR2 YYNGEE. The CDR3: CASSVSGRAWGGELFF. The CDR3 bases are TGTGCCAGCAGCGTAAGCGGGAGGGCCTGGGGCGGGGAGCTGTTTTTT.

The CDR3 sequence: CATQGEPLQGASYEQYF. The CDR3 region has the DNA TGTGCCACCCAGGGGGAACCACTGCAGGGGGCCTCCTACGAGCAGTACTTC. V usage is TRBV2 and J usage is TRBJ2-7, with 8 bases lining up with TRBD1. The germline CDR1 and CDR2 sequences are SNHLY and FYNNEI. The CDR3 runs 17 residues. V shed 10 bases, J shed 0 bases, and the junction held 17 bases outside the gene matches.

The chain uses TRBV7-8 and TRBJ2-1; 7 nucleotides align to TRBD2. Germline V CDR1 and CDR2: SGHVS, FQNEAQ. The V gene end was trimmed by 3 bases and the J gene end by 5 bases; junction bases not matched to a gene: 7. This CDR3 contains 15 residues. CDR3 protein: CASSFMTSWNNEQFF. DNA for the CDR3: TGTGCCAGCAGCTTCATGACTAGCTGGAACAATGAGCAGTTCTTC. Based on the CDR3 plus reference TRBV7-8 and TRBJ2-1, the full variable domain is GAGVSQSPRYKVAKRGQDVALRCDPISGHVSLFWYQQALGQGPEFLTYFQNEAQLDKSGLPSDRFFAERPEGSVSTLKIQRTQQEDSAVYLCASSFMTSWNNEQFFGPGTRLTVL.

This clone was seen a single time. The chain is built from TRBV9 and TRBJ2-3; TRBD1 aligns across 7 bases. Trimming took 4 bases from V and 2 from J; bases not matched to a gene: 10. Germline CDR1 and CDR2: SGDLS and YYNGEE. The CDR3 is 16 amino acids. This CDR3 is CASSNPGQRLTDTQYF. The CDR3 nucleotides read TGTGCCAGCAGCAACCCGGGACAGCGCCTCACAGATACGCAGTATTTT.